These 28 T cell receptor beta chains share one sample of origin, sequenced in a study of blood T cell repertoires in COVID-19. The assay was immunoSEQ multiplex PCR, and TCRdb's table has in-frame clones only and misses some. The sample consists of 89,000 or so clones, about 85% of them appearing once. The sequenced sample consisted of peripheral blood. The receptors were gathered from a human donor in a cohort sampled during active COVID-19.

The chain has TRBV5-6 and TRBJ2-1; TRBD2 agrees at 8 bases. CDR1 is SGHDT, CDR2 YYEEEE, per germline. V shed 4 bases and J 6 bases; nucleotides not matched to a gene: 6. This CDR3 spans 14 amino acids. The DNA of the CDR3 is TGTGCCAGCAGCGGGCGACTAGCGAGCAATGAGCAGTTCTTC. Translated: CASSGRLASNEQFF.

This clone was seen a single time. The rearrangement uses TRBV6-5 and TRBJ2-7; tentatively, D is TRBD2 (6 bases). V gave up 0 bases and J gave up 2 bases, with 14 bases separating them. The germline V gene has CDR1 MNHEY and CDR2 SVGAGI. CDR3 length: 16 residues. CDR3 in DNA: TGTGCCAGCAGTTACTCCTATCCCAGGGAGGCCTACGAGCAGTACTTC. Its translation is CASSYSYPREAYEQYF.

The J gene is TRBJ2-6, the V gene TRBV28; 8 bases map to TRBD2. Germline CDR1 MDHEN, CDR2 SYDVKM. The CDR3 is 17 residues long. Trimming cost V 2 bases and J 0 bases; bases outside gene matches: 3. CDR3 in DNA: TGTGCCAGCAGTTTAGCGGGAGGTTACTCTGGGGCCAACGTCCTGACTTTC. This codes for CASSLAGGYSGANVLTF.

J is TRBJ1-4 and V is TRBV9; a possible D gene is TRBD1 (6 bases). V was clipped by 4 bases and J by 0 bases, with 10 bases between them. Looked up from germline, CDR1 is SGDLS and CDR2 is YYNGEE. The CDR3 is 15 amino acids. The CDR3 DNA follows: TGTGCCAGCAGCCTGACAGGTACAACTAATGAAAAACTGTTTTTT. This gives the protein CASSLTGTTNEKLFF.

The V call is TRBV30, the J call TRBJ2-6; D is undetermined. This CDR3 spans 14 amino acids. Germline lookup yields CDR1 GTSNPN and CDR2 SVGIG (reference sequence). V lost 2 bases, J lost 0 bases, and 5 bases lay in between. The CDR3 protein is CAWSPISGANVLTF. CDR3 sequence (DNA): TGTGCCTGGAGTCCCATCTCTGGGGCCAACGTCCTGACTTTC.

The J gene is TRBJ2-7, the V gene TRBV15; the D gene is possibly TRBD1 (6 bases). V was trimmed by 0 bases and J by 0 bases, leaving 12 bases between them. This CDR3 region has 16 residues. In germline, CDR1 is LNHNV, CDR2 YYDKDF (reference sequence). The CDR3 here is CATSRDRKGGSYEQYF. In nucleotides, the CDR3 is TGTGCCACCAGCAGAGATCGTAAAGGGGGCTCCTACGAGCAGTACTTC.

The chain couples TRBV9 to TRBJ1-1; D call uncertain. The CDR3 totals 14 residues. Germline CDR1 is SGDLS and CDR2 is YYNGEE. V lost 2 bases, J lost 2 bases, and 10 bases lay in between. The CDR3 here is CASSVGDSNTEAFF. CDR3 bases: TGTGCCAGCAGCGTCGGTGATAGTAACACTGAAGCTTTCTTT.

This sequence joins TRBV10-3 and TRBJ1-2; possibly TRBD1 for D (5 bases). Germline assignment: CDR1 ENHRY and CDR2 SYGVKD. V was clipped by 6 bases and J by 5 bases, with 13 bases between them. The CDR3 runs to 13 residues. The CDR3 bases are TGTGCCATCAGAGGAGGGGAGGATTATGGCTACACCTTC. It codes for CAIRGGEDYGYTF.

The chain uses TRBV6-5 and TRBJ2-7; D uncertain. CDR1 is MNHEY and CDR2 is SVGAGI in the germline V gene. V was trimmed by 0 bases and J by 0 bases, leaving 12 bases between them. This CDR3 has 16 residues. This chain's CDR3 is CASSYSQFGGSYEQYF. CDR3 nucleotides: TGTGCCAGCAGTTACTCTCAGTTCGGCGGCTCCTACGAGCAGTACTTC.

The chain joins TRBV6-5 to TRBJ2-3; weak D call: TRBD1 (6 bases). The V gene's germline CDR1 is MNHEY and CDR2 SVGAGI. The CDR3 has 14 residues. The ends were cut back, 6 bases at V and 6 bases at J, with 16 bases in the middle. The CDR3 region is CASRDAGEWDTQYF. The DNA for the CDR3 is TGTGCCAGCAGAGACGCAGGGGAGTGGGATACGCAGTATTTT.

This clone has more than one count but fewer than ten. In nucleotides, the CDR3 is TGTGCCAGCAGCTCGAACGAGGGACAGGCCTTCTACGAGCAGTACTTC. It is translated as CASSSNEGQAFYEQYF. The rearrangement links TRBV5-4 to TRBJ2-7; the match to TRBD1 covers 8 bases. Looked up from germline, CDR1 is SGHNT and CDR2 is YYREEE (reference sequence). There are 16 residues in the CDR3. The junction had 11 bases not matched to a gene; V was cut back by 3 bases and J by 3 bases. The full variable domain, its missing parts supplied by reference TRBV5-4 and TRBJ2-7, is ETGVTQSPTHLIKTRGQQVTLRCSSQSGHNTVSWYQQALGQGPQFIFQYYREEENGRGNFPPRFSGLQFPNYSSELNVNALELDDSALYLCASSSNEGQAFYEQYFGPGTRLTVT.

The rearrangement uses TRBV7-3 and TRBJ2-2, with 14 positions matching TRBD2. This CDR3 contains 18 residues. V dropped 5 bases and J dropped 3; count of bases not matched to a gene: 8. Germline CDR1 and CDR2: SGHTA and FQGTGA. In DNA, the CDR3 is TGTGCCAGCAGCCGACTAGCGGGGGGGCTCTCAGACACCGGGGAGCTGTTTTTT. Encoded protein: CASSRLAGGLSDTGELFF.

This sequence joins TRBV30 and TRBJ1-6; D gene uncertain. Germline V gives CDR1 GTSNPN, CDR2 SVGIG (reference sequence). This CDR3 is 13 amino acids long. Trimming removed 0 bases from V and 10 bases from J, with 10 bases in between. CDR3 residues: CAWSVGFKSPLHF. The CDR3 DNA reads TGTGCCTGGAGTGTCGGGTTTAAATCACCCCTCCACTTT. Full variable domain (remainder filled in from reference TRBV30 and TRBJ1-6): SQTIHQWPATLVQPVGSPLSLECTVEGTSNPNLYWYRQAAGRGLQLLFYSVGIGQISSEVPQNLSASRPQDRQFILSSKKLLLSDSGFYLCAWSVGFKSPLHFGNGTRLTVT.

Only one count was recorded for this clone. DNA of the CDR3: TGTGCCAGCAGTTACTCGACGGGGGGGCCAGAGACCCAGTACTTC. It yields the protein CASSYSTGGPETQYF. The V and J genes are TRBV6-2 or TRBV6-3 and TRBJ2-5; 8 bases match TRBD2. The CDR3 extends over 15 amino acids. J was trimmed by 4 bases and V by 0 bases; bases with no gene match: 4. CDR1 and CDR2 from the germline V gene are MNHEY and SVGEGT.

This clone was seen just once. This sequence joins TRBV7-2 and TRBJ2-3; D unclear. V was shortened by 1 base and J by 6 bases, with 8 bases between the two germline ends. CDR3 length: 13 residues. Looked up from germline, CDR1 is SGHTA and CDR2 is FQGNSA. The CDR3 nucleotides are TGTGCCAGCAGCTTAGAGAGGATTGATACGCAGTATTTT. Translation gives CASSLERIDTQYF.

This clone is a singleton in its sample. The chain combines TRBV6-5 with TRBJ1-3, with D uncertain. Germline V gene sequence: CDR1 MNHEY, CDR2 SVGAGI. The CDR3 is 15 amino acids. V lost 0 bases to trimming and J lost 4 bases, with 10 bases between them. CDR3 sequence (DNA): TGTGCCAGCAGTTACTCGCGACACCCCGGAAACACCATATATTTT. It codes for CASSYSRHPGNTIYF.

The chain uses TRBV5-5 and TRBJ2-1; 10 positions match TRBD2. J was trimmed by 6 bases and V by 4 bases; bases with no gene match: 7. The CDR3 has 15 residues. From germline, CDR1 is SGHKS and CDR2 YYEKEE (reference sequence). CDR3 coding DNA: TGTGCCAGCAGCCAAAGCGGGAGGGCCCCCAATGAGCAGTTCTTC. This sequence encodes CASSQSGRAPNEQFF.

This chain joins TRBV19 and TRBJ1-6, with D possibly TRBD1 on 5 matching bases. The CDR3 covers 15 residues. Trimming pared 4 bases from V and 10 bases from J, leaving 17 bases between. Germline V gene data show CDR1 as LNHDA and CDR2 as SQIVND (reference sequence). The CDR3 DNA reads TGTGCCAGTAGTACCCAAACAGGAGTAGCATCACCCCTCCACTTT. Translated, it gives CASSTQTGVASPLHF.

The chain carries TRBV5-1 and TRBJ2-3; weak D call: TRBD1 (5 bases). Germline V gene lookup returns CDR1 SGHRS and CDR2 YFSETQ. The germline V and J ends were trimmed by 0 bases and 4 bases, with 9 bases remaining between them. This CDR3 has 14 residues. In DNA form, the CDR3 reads TGCGCCAGCAGCTTGGGCAGGGTAGCAGATACGCAGTATTTT. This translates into CASSLGRVADTQYF.

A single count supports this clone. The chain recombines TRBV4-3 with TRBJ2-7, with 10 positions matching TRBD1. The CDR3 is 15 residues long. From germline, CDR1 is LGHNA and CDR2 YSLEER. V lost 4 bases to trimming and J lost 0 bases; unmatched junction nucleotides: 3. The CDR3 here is CASSPTGGLSYEQYF. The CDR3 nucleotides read TGCGCCAGCAGCCCGACAGGGGGCCTCTCCTACGAGCAGTACTTC.

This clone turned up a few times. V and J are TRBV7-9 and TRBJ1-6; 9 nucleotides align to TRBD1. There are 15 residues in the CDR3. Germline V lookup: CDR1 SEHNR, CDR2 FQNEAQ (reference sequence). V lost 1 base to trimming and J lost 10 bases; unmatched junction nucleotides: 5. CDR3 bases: TGTGCCAGCAGCTTAGGGGGGACAGGGCAATCACCCCTCCACTTT. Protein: CASSLGGTGQSPLHF.

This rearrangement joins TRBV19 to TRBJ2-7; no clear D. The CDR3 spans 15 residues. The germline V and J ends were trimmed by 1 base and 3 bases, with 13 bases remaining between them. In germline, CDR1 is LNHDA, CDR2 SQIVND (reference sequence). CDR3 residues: CASSIGRQGGYEQYF. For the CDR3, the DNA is TGTGCCAGTAGTATAGGGCGGCAAGGTGGCTACGAGCAGTACTTC.

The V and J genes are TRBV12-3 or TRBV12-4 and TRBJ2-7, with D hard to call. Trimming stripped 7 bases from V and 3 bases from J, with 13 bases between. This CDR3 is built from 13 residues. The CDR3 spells CASTYTAGYEQYF. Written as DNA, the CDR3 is TGTGCCAGCACCTATACCGCCGGCTACGAGCAGTACTTC.

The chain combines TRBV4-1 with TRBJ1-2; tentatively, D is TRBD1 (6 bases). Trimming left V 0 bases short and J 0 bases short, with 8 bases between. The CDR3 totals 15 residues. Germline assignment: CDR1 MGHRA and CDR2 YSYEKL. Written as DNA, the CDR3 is TGCGCCAGCAGCCAAGACGAGGGGGCTAACTATGGCTACACCTTC. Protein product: CASSQDEGANYGYTF.

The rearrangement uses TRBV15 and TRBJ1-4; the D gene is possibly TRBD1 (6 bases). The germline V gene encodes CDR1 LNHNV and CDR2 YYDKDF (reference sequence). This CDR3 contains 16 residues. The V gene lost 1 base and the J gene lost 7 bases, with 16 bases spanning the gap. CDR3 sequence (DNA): TGTGCCACCAGCAGAGTTCGACAGGTCTCAGGTGAAAAACTGTTTTTT. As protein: CATSRVRQVSGEKLFF.

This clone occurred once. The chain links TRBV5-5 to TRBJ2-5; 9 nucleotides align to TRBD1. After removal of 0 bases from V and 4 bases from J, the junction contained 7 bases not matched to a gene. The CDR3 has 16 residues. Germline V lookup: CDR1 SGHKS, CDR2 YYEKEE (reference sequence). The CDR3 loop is CASSLADRGARETQYF. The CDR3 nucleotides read TGTGCCAGCAGCTTGGCCGACAGGGGGGCTAGAGAGACCCAGTACTTC.

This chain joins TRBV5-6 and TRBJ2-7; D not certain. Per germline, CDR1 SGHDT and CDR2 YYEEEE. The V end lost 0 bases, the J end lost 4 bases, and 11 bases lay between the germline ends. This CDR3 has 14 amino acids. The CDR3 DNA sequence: TGTGCCAGCAGCTTGGTTGGCGGAACGTACGAGCAGTACTTC. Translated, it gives CASSLVGGTYEQYF.

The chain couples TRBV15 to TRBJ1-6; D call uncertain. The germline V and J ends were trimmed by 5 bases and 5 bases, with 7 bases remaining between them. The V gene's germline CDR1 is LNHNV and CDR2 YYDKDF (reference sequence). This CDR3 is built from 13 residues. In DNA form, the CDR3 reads TGTGCCACCAGCGTCAGGAATAATTCACCCCTCCACTTT. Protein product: CATSVRNNSPLHF. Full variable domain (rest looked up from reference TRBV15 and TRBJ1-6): DAMVIQNPRYQVTQFGKPVTLSCSQTLNHNVMYWYQQKSSQAPKLLFHYYDKDFNNEADTPDNFQSRRPNTSFCFLDIRSPGLGDTAMYLCATSVRNNSPLHFGNGTRLTVT.